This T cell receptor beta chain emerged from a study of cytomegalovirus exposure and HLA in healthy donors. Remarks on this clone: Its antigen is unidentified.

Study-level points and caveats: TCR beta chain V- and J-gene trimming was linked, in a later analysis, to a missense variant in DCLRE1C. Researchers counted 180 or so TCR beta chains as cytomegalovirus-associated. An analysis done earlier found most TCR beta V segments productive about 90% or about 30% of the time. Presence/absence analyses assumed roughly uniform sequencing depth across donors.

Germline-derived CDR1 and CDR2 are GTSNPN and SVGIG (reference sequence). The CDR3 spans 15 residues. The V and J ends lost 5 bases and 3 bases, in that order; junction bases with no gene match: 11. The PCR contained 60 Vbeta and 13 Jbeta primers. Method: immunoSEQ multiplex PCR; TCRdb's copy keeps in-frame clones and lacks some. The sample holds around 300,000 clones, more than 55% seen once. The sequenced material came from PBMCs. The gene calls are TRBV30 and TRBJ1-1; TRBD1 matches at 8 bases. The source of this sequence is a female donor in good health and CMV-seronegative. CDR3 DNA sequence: TGTGCCTGGGCGCCCGACAGGGGTGGGTACACTGAAGCTTTCTTT. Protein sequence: CAWAPDRGGYTEAFF. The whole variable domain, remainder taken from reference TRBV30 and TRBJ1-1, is SQTIHQWPATLVQPVGSPLSLECTVEGTSNPNLYWYRQAAGRGLQLLFYSVGIGQISSEVPQNLSASRPQDRQFILSSKKLLLSDSGFYLCAWAPDRGGYTEAFFGQGTRLTVV.